One sample yielded the 32 T cell receptor beta chains listed below, sequenced in a study of T cells expressing NK-cell markers. From the 5' RACE reads, TCRdb lists one entry per CDR3 protein and no DNA. The table for this sample gives about 260,000 distinct CDR3 sequences. Specimen: blood T cells: a sorted CD56 or NKG2C T cell subset, CD4+ or CD8+ T cells, or bulk PBMC T cells (not recorded which). Source of these receptors: a woman between 18 and 70 years old in good health.

The rearrangement joins TRBV25-1 to TRBJ2-1; TCRdb proposes TRBD1, but this gene call is untestable without DNA. The CDR3 extends over 14 amino acids. Germline loops: CDR1 MGHDK, CDR2 SYGVNS. CDR3 region: CASSQSRGSSEQFF.

The J gene is TRBJ2-1, the V gene TRBV4-3; lacking DNA, the TRBD1 call made by TCRdb goes unchecked. The CDR3 consists of 14 residues. Germline V lookup: CDR1 LGHNA, CDR2 YSLEER. CDR3 region: CASSQSWTINEQFF.

The chain joins TRBV5-5 to TRBJ2-4. The length of the CDR3 is 16 residues. The V gene's germline CDR1 is SGHKS and CDR2 YYEKEE (reference sequence). CDR3 sequence reads: CASSVHSSENKNIQYF.

The chain links TRBV21-1 to TRBJ2-4; TCRdb picks TRBD1, but there is no DNA to check that call. TRBV21-1 constitutes a pseudogene. The CDR3 runs 15 residues. CDR3 residues: CASSTRDRAGNIQYF.

The chain couples TRBV18 to TRBJ2-1; TCRdb reports TRBD2, a call that lacks DNA to check it against. The CDR3 totals 15 residues. The V gene's germline CDR1 is KGHSH and CDR2 LQKENI. Here the CDR3 reads CASSPGLAGNNEQFF. Complete variable domain (other parts from reference TRBV18 and TRBJ2-1): NAGVMQNPRHLVRRRGQEARLRCSPMKGHSHVYWYRQLPEEGLKFMVYLQKENIIDESGMPKERFSAEFPKEGPSILRIQQVVRGDSAAYFCASSPGLAGNNEQFFGPGTRLTVL.

This chain joins TRBV7-2 and TRBJ2-7; as DNA is missing, the TRBD1 call by TCRdb cannot be tested. The germline gives CDR1 SGHTA, CDR2 FQGNSA. The CDR3 is 14 residues long. The CDR3 spells CASSLVQGAGEQYF.

The rearrangement links TRBV6-5 to TRBJ1-3; the TCRdb call, TRBD1, lacks DNA for checking. There are 15 residues in the CDR3. Per germline, CDR1 MNHEY and CDR2 SVGAGI. The CDR3 here is CASSYSMKGLNTIYF.

The V and J genes are TRBV20-1 and TRBJ2-1. Germline V gene data show CDR1 as DFQATT and CDR2 as SNEGSKA (reference sequence). This CDR3 has 11 amino acids. The CDR3 sequence is CSARGINEQFF.

This rearrangement joins TRBV6-2 or TRBV6-3 to TRBJ2-3; TCRdb selects TRBD1, and the lack of DNA leaves this call unchecked. The CDR3 length is 15 residues. Germline values: CDR1 MNHEY, CDR2 SVGEGT. The chain's CDR3 is CASSYTRTNTDTQYF.

The gene calls are TRBV27 and TRBJ1-3. CDR1 MNHEY and CDR2 SMNVEV come from the germline V gene (reference sequence). The CDR3 spans 14 residues. The CDR3 region is CASSSMVPGNTIYF.

The rearrangement links TRBV11-2 to TRBJ2-1; TCRdb gives TRBD1 as the D gene, but with no DNA this cannot be confirmed. Germline V lookup: CDR1 SGHAT, CDR2 FQNNGV. CDR3 size: 14 residues. The CDR3 spells CATTSRREHNEQFF.

This clonotype is medium-sized (0.01 to 0.1%) by frequency. This sequence joins TRBV12-3 or TRBV12-4 and TRBJ2-1. CDR3 length: 15 residues. The CDR3 reads CASSLGWSSYNEQFF.

The rearrangement links TRBV12-3 or TRBV12-4 to TRBJ1-6; TCRdb's D call, TRBD1, is unchecked because there is no DNA. The CDR3 sequence is 16 residues long. This CDR3 reads CASRTGRSSYNSPLHF.

The CDR3 sequence is CASSSLGWTVKYNEQFF. The V call is TRBV7-2, the J call TRBJ2-1; there is no DNA to check the TCRdb D call of TRBD1. Germline V CDR1 and CDR2: SGHTA, FQGNSA. CDR3 length: 17 amino acids. The full variable domain, completed using reference TRBV7-2 and TRBJ2-1, is GAGVSQSPSNKVTEKGKDVELRCDPISGHTALYWYRQSLGQGLEFLIYFQGNSAPDKSGLPSDRFSAERTGGSVSTLTIQRTQQEDSAVYLCASSSLGWTVKYNEQFFGPGTRLTVL.

This chain connects TRBV5-1 to TRBJ1-1; TCRdb designates TRBD1, a call that cannot be tested without DNA. Germline V gene sequence: CDR1 SGHRS, CDR2 YFSETQ. This CDR3 has 14 amino acids. CDR3 sequence: CASSFGTPGTEAFF.

The chain uses TRBV18 and TRBJ2-1; TCRdb names TRBD1, which stays unverified in the absence of DNA. Germline V CDR1 and CDR2: KGHSH, LQKENI. CDR3 length: 13 residues. The CDR3 sequence: CASSPNPTGKQFF.

The chain is built from TRBV19 and TRBJ2-2; without DNA, the TCRdb call of TRBD1 cannot be checked. CDR1 is LNHDA and CDR2 is SQIVND in the germline V gene (reference sequence). The CDR3 runs 16 residues. CDR3: CASRGSGQGMVGELFF.

This chain joins TRBV18 and TRBJ1-1; checking the TCRdb D call of TRBD1 is not possible without DNA. The CDR3 extends over 16 amino acids. Germline-derived CDR1 and CDR2 are KGHSH and LQKENI. CDR3 loop: CASSEKANRGSTEAFF. The whole variable domain, remainder taken from reference TRBV18 and TRBJ1-1, is NAGVMQNPRHLVRRRGQEARLRCSPMKGHSHVYWYRQLPEEGLKFMVYLQKENIIDESGMPKERFSAEFPKEGPSILRIQQVVRGDSAAYFCASSEKANRGSTEAFFGQGTRLTVV.

The V call is TRBV3-1, the J call TRBJ1-5; the TCRdb call, TRBD1, lacks DNA for checking. Germline values: CDR1 LGHDT, CDR2 YNNKEL (reference sequence). CDR3 size: 16 residues. CDR3 in amino acids: CASSQAHGRENQPQHF.

The chain joins TRBV10-2 to TRBJ2-3. The CDR3 runs to 14 residues. Germline CDR1 is WSHSY and CDR2 is SAAADI. CDR3 in amino acids: CASIHSGSTDTQYF.

This CDR3 is CASSLRGDWAYNEQFF. V gene TRBV5-1 combines with J gene TRBJ2-1. In germline, CDR1 is SGHRS, CDR2 YFSETQ. The CDR3 covers 16 residues.

The rearrangement links TRBV12-3 or TRBV12-4 to TRBJ2-7; without DNA, the TCRdb call of TRBD1 cannot be checked. The CDR3 runs 15 residues. CDR3 sequence: CASSLGTGSQWEQYF.

The V gene is TRBV27, the J gene TRBJ1-4; as DNA is missing, the TRBD1 call by TCRdb cannot be tested. CDR3 length: 15 amino acids. Germline V lookup: CDR1 MNHEY, CDR2 SMNVEV (reference sequence). The CDR3 sequence is CASSSRVPTNEKLFF.

The CDR3 spells CSAPGDSLSYEQYF. The V gene is TRBV20-1, the J gene TRBJ2-7; TCRdb lists TRBD1, though no DNA is available to test this call. Germline CDR1 DFQATT, CDR2 SNEGSKA (reference sequence). This CDR3 contains 14 residues.

The chain uses TRBV29-1 and TRBJ2-2; TCRdb lists TRBD2, though no DNA is available to test this call. The CDR3 spans 14 residues. Germline V CDR1 and CDR2: SQVTM, ANQGSEA. The chain's CDR3 is CSVVGRVETGELFF.

The V and J genes are TRBV29-1 and TRBJ1-1; there is no DNA to check the TCRdb D call of TRBD1. CDR1 SQVTM and CDR2 ANQGSEA come from the germline V gene. There are 12 residues in the CDR3. CDR3 sequence reads: CSGVRGATEAFF.

This chain joins TRBV18 and TRBJ2-1; the D call of TRBD2 rests on TCRdb alone, since no DNA is present to check it. Germline CDR1 KGHSH, CDR2 LQKENI. This CDR3 has 13 amino acids. The CDR3 sequence is CASAGGTYNEQFF. The full variable domain, with the rest looked up from reference TRBV18 and TRBJ2-1, is NAGVMQNPRHLVRRRGQEARLRCSPMKGHSHVYWYRQLPEEGLKFMVYLQKENIIDESGMPKERFSAEFPKEGPSILRIQQVVRGDSAAYFCASAGGTYNEQFFGPGTRLTVL.

The chain has TRBV6-2 or TRBV6-3 and TRBJ2-5; with no DNA, the TCRdb D assignment of TRBD2 cannot be verified. The CDR3 has 15 residues. The germline V gene encodes CDR1 MNHEY and CDR2 SVGEGT. The CDR3 spells CASSSHSPVQETQYF.

V is TRBV12-5 and J is TRBJ2-1. The CDR3 consists of 12 residues. Germline V gives CDR1 LGHNT, CDR2 FRNRAP. CDR3 residues: CASGLDSNEQFF.

The rearrangement uses TRBV29-1 and TRBJ2-2; TCRdb's D gene call, TRBD2, goes unchecked for lack of DNA. The CDR3 loop spans 15 amino acids. The V gene's germline CDR1 is SQVTM and CDR2 ANQGSEA. CDR3 region: CSASLGGKDTGELFF.

This chain connects TRBV20-1 to TRBJ2-1; without DNA, the TCRdb call of TRBD2 cannot be checked. The CDR3 loop spans 12 amino acids. Germline CDR1 is DFQATT and CDR2 is SNEGSKA (reference sequence). The CDR3: CSARTSLTEQFF.

The rearrangement uses TRBV11-2 and TRBJ2-1; absent DNA, TCRdb's TRBD2 call cannot be checked. CDR1 and CDR2 from the germline V gene are SGHAT and FQNNGV. The CDR3 has 17 amino acids. The CDR3 sequence: CASSLDSGLAGEGEQFF. The variable domain in full, with the rest retrieved from reference TRBV11-2 and TRBJ2-1, is EAGVAQSPRYKIIEKRQSVAFWCNPISGHATLYWYQQILGQGPKLLIQFQNNGVVDDSQLPKDRFSAERLKGVDSTLKIQPAKLEDSAVYLCASSLDSGLAGEGEQFFGPGTRLTVL.